This T cell receptor (beta chain) was observed in a study of shared clonotypes between healthy human individuals. Study processing details: ImmunoSEQ gave junction-only sequences without quality scores, so filtering differed. This table comes from immunoSEQ multiplex PCR, and its TCRdb copy is limited to in-frame clones, with some not included. That table supplies the V and J calls and clone size; D and trimming were determined from the DNA. The table records around 2,000,000 clones, about 95% of them present only once. Germline V CDR1 and CDR2: GTSNPN, SVGIG (reference sequence). V shed 5 bases and J 2 bases; nucleotides not matched to a gene: 8. The CDR3 totals 16 residues. Naive CD8 cells comprised CD45RO-negative, CCR7-positively selected cells, excluding terminally differentiated effector memory CD45RA+ cells.

Sequencing input: naive CD8+ T cells sorted from blood. V is TRBV30 and J is TRBJ2-2, with TRBD2 matching 10 bases. The source is a man aged 18 to 29 in good health. CDR3 bases: TGTGCCTGGGCCGGACTAGCGGTGTTAAACACCGGGGAGCTGTTTTTT. This codes for CAWAGLAVLNTGELFF. The full variable domain, in which reference TRBV30 and TRBJ2-2 provide the parts outside the CDR3, is SQTIHQWPATLVQPVGSPLSLECTVEGTSNPNLYWYRQAAGRGLQLLFYSVGIGQISSEVPQNLSASRPQDRQFILSSKKLLLSDSGFYLCAWAGLAVLNTGELFFGEGSRLTVL.